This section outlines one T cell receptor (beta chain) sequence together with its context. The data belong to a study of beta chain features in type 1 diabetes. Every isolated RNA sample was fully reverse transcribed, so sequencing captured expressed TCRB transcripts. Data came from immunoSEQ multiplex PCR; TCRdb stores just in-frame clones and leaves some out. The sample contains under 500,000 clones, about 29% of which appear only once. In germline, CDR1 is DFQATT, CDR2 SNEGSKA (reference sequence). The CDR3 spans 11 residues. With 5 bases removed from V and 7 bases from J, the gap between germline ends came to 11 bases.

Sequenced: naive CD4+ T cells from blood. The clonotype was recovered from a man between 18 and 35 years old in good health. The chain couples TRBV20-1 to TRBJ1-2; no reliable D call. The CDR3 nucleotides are TGCAGTGCTGCGATGATGGTTGGCTACACCTTC. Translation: CSAAMMVGYTF.